This T cell receptor beta chain was retrieved from a study of cytomegalovirus exposure and HLA in healthy donors. Of note for this clone: Antigen unknown.

Though probably carrying unrecorded immune exposures, donors were nominally healthy at sampling. Primers included in the PCR were 60 Vbeta and 13 Jbeta primers. As processed by the authors: There were around 77 million unique TCR beta chains by a later count, and 10 million to 12 million of them were shared. Here immunoSEQ multiplex PCR was the method, and the copy in TCRdb shows in-frame clones only, minus some. Clone size and V and J calls were adopted from that table, with D and trimming inferred from the DNA. Here the sample spans about 190,000 clones, 81% being singletons. V lost 0 bases, J lost 4 bases, and 5 bases stayed unmatched. Germline CDR1 and CDR2: SGDLS and YYNGEE. The CDR3 consists of 15 residues. Study outcomes and limitations: Serostatus for CMV was the only available immune exposure information.

Sequencing input: PBMCs. The chain joins TRBV9 to TRBJ2-7; 9 bases fit TRBD1. This clonotype was sampled from a man aged 35 to 55 in good health and CMV-seropositive. The CDR3 DNA is TGTGCCAGCAGCGTAGTGCCGGGACAGGGTTACGAGCAGTACTTC. Amino acid sequence: CASSVVPGQGYEQYF.